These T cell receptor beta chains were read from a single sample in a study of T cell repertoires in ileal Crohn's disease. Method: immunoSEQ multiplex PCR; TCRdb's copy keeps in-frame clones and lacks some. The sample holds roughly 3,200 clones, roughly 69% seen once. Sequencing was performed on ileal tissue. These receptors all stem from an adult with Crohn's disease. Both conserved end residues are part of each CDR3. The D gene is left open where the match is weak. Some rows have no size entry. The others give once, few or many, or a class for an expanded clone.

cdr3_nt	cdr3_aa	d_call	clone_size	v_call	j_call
TGTGCCACCAGCAAGGGACAGGGTAGTGTGGATGCTAACTATGGCTACACCTTC	CATSKGQGSVDANYGYTF	TRBD1	few	TRBV15	TRBJ1-2
TGTGCCAGCTCCCCGTACCTAGCGGGAGTTGGTAATGAGCAGTTCTTC	CASSPYLAGVGNEQFF	TRBD2	.	TRBV18	TRBJ2-1
TGTGCCACCCCAACCGGGGAGTCCAACACCGGGGAGCTGTTTTTT	CATPTGESNTGELFF	.	few	TRBV7-9	TRBJ2-2
TGTGCCAGCAGTCCCCTGGGGACAACTAATGAAAAACTGTTTTTT	CASSPLGTTNEKLFF	.	few	TRBV6-5	TRBJ1-4
TGTGCCAGCAGGACCACAGATACGCAGTATTTT	CASRTTDTQYF	.	.	TRBV28	TRBJ2-3
TGTGCCAGCAGCTTAGGACCAGAGCAGTTCTTC	CASSLGPEQFF	.	.	TRBV7-9	TRBJ2-1
TGTGCCTGGACGACGGCCAACATTCAGTACTTC	CAWTTANIQYF	.	.	TRBV30	TRBJ2-4
TGTGCCAGCAGCGTGGAACAGGGGGGTGATACTGAAGCTTTCTTT	CASSVEQGGDTEAFF	TRBD1	.	TRBV9	TRBJ1-1
TGTGCCAGCGGGATCTCCTACGAGCAGTACTTC	CASGISYEQYF	.	.	TRBV28	TRBJ2-7
TGTGCCAGCAGATCCACAGGGGCGCAGGGCTACACCTTC	CASRSTGAQGYTF	TRBD1	.	TRBV6-5	TRBJ1-2
TGTGCTAGTGGAGCGGGACAGGGGTATAATGAAAAACTGTTTTTT	CASGAGQGYNEKLFF	TRBD1	few	TRBV12-5	TRBJ1-4
TGTGCCATCAGTGACCAAATGGGTAGCGGGAGGGCCGGCAAGGTAAATGAGCAGTTCTTC	CAISDQMGSGRAGKVNEQFF	TRBD2	.	TRBV10-3	TRBJ2-1
TGTGCCAGTAGTCCAACAGGGGGCGTGAGAGGCTACACCTTC	CASSPTGGVRGYTF	TRBD1	.	TRBV19	TRBJ1-2
TGCGCCAGCAGCTCCGGGACGAATAACCTCTCTGGAAACACCATATATTTT	CASSSGTNNLSGNTIYF	.	.	TRBV5-1	TRBJ1-3
TGCAGCGTTGAGACTTTTAGGGGACAGGGCGCTGAAGCTTTCTTT	CSVETFRGQGAEAFF	TRBD1	.	TRBV29-1	TRBJ1-1
TGCGCCAGCAGCTCCCACATCACAGGGGACGATACGCAGTATTTT	CASSSHITGDDTQYF	TRBD1	.	TRBV4-1	TRBJ2-3
TGTGCCAGCCACCCCCGGGGGCTCGCGCAAGAGACCCAGTACTTC	CASHPRGLAQETQYF	.	.	TRBV7-9	TRBJ2-5
TGTGCCAGCAGTTTGAGCGGGAACTACGAGCAGTACTTC	CASSLSGNYEQYF	TRBD2	.	TRBV6-6	TRBJ2-7
TGTGCCAGTAGTATAAAGAGAAGATACGAGCAGTACTTC	CASSIKRRYEQYF	.	once	TRBV19	TRBJ2-7
TGTGCCAGCAGGATAGGGCTTACGGTGAACACTGAAGCTTTCTTT	CASRIGLTVNTEAFF	.	once	TRBV9	TRBJ1-1
TGCAGCGTGACGGACGGGCGAAACACCATATATTTT	CSVTDGRNTIYF	.	.	TRBV29-1	TRBJ1-3
TGTGCCATCAGTGAGGTTGTTGGTAGCGGGAGGACCACTCTGGATGAGCAGTTCTTC	CAISEVVGSGRTTLDEQFF	TRBD2	.	TRBV10-3	TRBJ2-1
TGCAGTGGGACAGTAGAAAACGAGCAGTACTTC	CSGTVENEQYF	.	once	TRBV20-1	TRBJ2-7
TGTGCCAGCAGACTCCCCCCGTATGGCTACACCTTC	CASRLPPYGYTF	.	.	TRBV6-1	TRBJ1-2
TGCAGCGTTGAGATTGGTAGGGGGAACTATGGCTACACCTTC	CSVEIGRGNYGYTF	.	.	TRBV29-1	TRBJ1-2
TGCGCCAGCAGCCTAAACACAGATACGCAGTATTTT	CASSLNTDTQYF	.	.	TRBV5-1	TRBJ2-3
TGTGCCAGCAGCGTAGTCGGTAGCGGTTCAACAGATACGCAGTATTTT	CASSVVGSGSTDTQYF	.	.	TRBV9	TRBJ2-3
TGTGCCAGCAGTGGGGGGGACGCCATGAACACTGAAGCTTTCTTT	CASSGGDAMNTEAFF	.	.	TRBV28	TRBJ1-1
TGTGCCAGTAGTCCCGTGGGGGGCGGGTATGGCTACACCTTC	CASSPVGGGYGYTF	.	large	TRBV19	TRBJ1-2
TGCGCCAGCAGCTTGGGAACCGTGGGCCCAGGGGACACCATATATTTT	CASSLGTVGPGDTIYF	.	.	TRBV5-1	TRBJ1-3
TGTGCCAGCAGTGAAGCGCTTAGGGGAGGCACTGAAGCTTTCTTT	CASSEALRGGTEAFF	.	.	TRBV2	TRBJ1-1
TGCGCCAGCAGCTTGGAACCTAGCGGAGGGGGGGAGACCCAGTACTTC	CASSLEPSGGGETQYF	.	few	TRBV5-1	TRBJ2-5
TGTGCCAGCAGCGCCGGGACAGGTGCTGGAAACACCATATATTTT	CASSAGTGAGNTIYF	TRBD1	.	TRBV2	TRBJ1-3
TGCAGCGTCGAGGACAGGAGCTATGGCTACACCTTC	CSVEDRSYGYTF	TRBD1	.	TRBV29-1	TRBJ1-2
TGTGCCAGCAGTTACTCTGGCAGCCCAGTCCGCTACGAGCAGTACTTC	CASSYSGSPVRYEQYF	.	.	TRBV6-6	TRBJ2-7
TGTGCCAGCAGCTACAGCGGAGATACGCAGTATTTT	CASSYSGDTQYF	.	once	TRBV7-2	TRBJ2-3
TGCGCCAGCTCCCTCGGGGATGGCAATCAGCCCCAGCATTTT	CASSLGDGNQPQHF	.	.	TRBV5-1	TRBJ1-5
TGTGCCAGCGGTGTCGACAGGGGCTACGAGCAGTACTTC	CASGVDRGYEQYF	TRBD1	once	TRBV2	TRBJ2-7
TGTGCCAGCAGTGCCGGCACTACTAGGGGGAACACTGAAGCTTTCTTT	CASSAGTTRGNTEAFF	.	few	TRBV2	TRBJ1-1
TGTGCCAGCAGATTCCTCGGGACAGGGACCGACTATGGCTACACCTTC	CASRFLGTGTDYGYTF	TRBD1	.	TRBV27	TRBJ1-2
TGTGCCAGCAAGGAGGAGCGGGAGAACACCGGGGAGCTGTTTTTT	CASKEERENTGELFF	TRBD2	large	TRBV4-2	TRBJ2-2
TGCAGCGTTGAAGATGGCGACTCTGTTAGCGAGCAGTACTTC	CSVEDGDSVSEQYF	.	.	TRBV29-1	TRBJ2-7
TGTGCCAGCAGCCACCTGGCAGGGCTGAAAGAGACCCAGTACTTC	CASSHLAGLKETQYF	.	.	TRBV14	TRBJ2-5
TGCGCCAGCAGCTTGGATGGGAACGGCTACACCTTC	CASSLDGNGYTF	.	.	TRBV5-1	TRBJ1-2
TGTGCCAGCAGTGTTAGGAATGAGCAGTTCTTC	CASSVRNEQFF	.	.	TRBV6-1	TRBJ2-1
TGTGCCAGCAGCTGGGGGGGCCGGGACAGGGTGGGTGATCAGCCCCAGCATTTT	CASSWGGRDRVGDQPQHF	TRBD1	.	TRBV5-4	TRBJ1-5
TGTGCCAGCAGCTTTCAGAGCCCAACTAATGAAAAACTGTTTTTT	CASSFQSPTNEKLFF	.	.	TRBV11-2	TRBJ1-4
TGTGCCAGCTCACCAAGGGATCTAGATACGCAGTATTTT	CASSPRDLDTQYF	.	.	TRBV18	TRBJ2-3
TGCGCCAGCAGCCAAGATTCTAGCGGGAGAGCCAAAAACATTCAGTACTTC	CASSQDSSGRAKNIQYF	TRBD2	.	TRBV4-1	TRBJ2-4
TGCAGCGTAGGCTCCTACAATGAGCAGTTCTTC	CSVGSYNEQFF	.	few	TRBV20-1	TRBJ2-1
TGTGCCAGCAGCAGCTCTTGGACTAGCGGGAGAAGTGACACCGGGGAGCTGTTTTTT	CASSSSWTSGRSDTGELFF	TRBD2	.	TRBV11-2	TRBJ2-2